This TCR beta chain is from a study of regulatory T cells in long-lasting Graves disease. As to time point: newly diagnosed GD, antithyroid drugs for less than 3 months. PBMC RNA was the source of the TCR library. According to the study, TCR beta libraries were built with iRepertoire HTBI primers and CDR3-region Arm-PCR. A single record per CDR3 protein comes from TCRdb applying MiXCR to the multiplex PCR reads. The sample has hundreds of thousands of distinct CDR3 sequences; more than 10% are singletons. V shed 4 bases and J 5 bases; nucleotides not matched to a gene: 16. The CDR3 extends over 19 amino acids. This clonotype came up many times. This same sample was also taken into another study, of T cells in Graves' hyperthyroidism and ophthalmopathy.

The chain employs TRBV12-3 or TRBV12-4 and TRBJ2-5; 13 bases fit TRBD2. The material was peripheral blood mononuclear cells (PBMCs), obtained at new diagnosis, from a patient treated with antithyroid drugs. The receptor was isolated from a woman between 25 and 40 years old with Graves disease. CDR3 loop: CASSSNSPTTSGRKETQYF. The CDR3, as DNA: TGTGCCAGCAGTTCGAACAGCCCCACGACTAGCGGGAGGAAGGAGACCCAGTACTTC.